What follows are 16 T cell receptor beta chains derived from one specimen sequenced in a study of shared clonotypes between healthy human individuals. Data came from immunoSEQ multiplex PCR; TCRdb stores just in-frame clones and leaves some out. The data show over 850,000 clones, 75% to 80% seen once. The sample taken for sequencing was memory CD4+ T cells from PBMCs. As for subset: CD45RA-negative fraction. Receptors were obtained from a man aged 18 to 30 in good health. Some clones in this sample may be carry-over from other donors' samples.

This sequence joins TRBV27 and TRBJ2-4, with 8 bases identical to TRBD1. The V gene's germline CDR1 is MNHEY and CDR2 SMNVEV (reference sequence). This CDR3 is built from 12 residues. The ends lost 4 bases at V and 11 bases at J; junction bases unmatched: 4. CDR3 residues: CASSSGTGVQYF. The CDR3 nucleotides read TGTGCCAGCAGTTCCGGGACAGGCGTTCAGTACTTC.

J is TRBJ1-5 and V is TRBV6-8; D is perhaps TRBD1 (6 bases). V was shortened by 3 bases and J by 4 bases, with 10 bases between the two germline ends. Germline CDR1 MNHGY, CDR2 SAAAGT. The CDR3 covers 14 residues. This CDR3 is CASSYRTENQPQHF. In nucleotides, the CDR3 is TGTGCCAGCAGTTATAGGACAGAAAATCAGCCCCAGCATTTT.

This chain uses TRBV28 with TRBJ2-2, with a tentative D call TRBD1 (6 bases). The CDR3 is made up of 14 amino acids. Trimming stripped 3 bases from V and 9 bases from J, with 14 bases between. The germline gives CDR1 MDHEN, CDR2 SYDVKM. The CDR3 loop reads CASSLDRVGWELFF. The DNA of the CDR3 is TGTGCCAGCAGTTTGGACAGAGTAGGCTGGGAGCTGTTTTTT.

The rearrangement joins TRBV4-1 to TRBJ1-2; D is uncertain. Germline CDR1 and CDR2: MGHRA and YSYEKL. This CDR3 comprises 14 residues. Trimming took off 3 bases at V and 4 bases at J, with 12 bases between the two ends. CDR3 region: CASSQAQRGYGYTF. CDR3 DNA sequence: TGCGCCAGCAGCCAGGCCCAACGGGGCTATGGCTACACCTTC.

V and J are TRBV6-1 and TRBJ2-3; TRBD2 agrees at 7 bases. Per germline, CDR1 MNHNS and CDR2 SASEGT. The CDR3 extends over 14 amino acids. With 6 bases clipped from V and 6 bases from J, the junction kept 9 bases outside the gene matches. The DNA of the CDR3 is TGTGCCAGCAGCCGGGGAGGGCCTTCGGATACGCAGTATTTT. Translation: CASSRGGPSDTQYF.

The rearrangement uses TRBV6-6 and TRBJ2-7, with D perhaps given as TRBD1 or TRBD2 (5 bases each). V was trimmed by 6 bases and J by 6 bases, leaving 15 bases between them. CDR1 is MNHNY and CDR2 is SVGAGI in the germline V gene (reference sequence). This CDR3 is 13 amino acids long. The CDR3 loop reads CASSQIGGGEQYF. CDR3 in DNA: TGTGCCAGCAGCCAAATCGGTGGGGGCGAGCAGTACTTC.

The rearrangement links TRBV5-8 to TRBJ2-1, with 7 bases lining up with TRBD1. Trimming cost V 2 bases and J 12 bases; bases outside gene matches: 14. Germline CDR1 and CDR2: SGHTS and YDEGEE. This CDR3 is 15 amino acids long. The CDR3 spells CASSLARDRDMGQFF. Written as DNA, the CDR3 is TGTGCCAGCAGCTTAGCTCGTGACAGGGATATGGGGCAGTTCTTC. Filled out from reference TRBV5-8 and TRBJ2-1, the complete variable domain reads EAGVTQSPTHLIKTRGQQATLRCSPISGHTSVYWYQQALGLGLQFLLWYDEGEERNRGNFPPRFSGRQFPNYSSELNVNALELEDSALYLCASSLARDRDMGQFFGPGTRLTVL.

On this clone: A read error may account for a junction end that differs from germline. Other DNA sequences of this sample code for an identical CDR3. V gene TRBV11-2 combines with J gene TRBJ2-7; no clear D. The CDR3 totals 15 residues. Germline CDR1 SGHAT, CDR2 FQNNGV. The CDR3 protein is CASSLLPDVTYEQYF. In nucleotides, the CDR3 is TGTGCTAGCAGCTTACTTCCGGACGTCACCTACGAGCAGTACTTC.

The V gene is TRBV6-1, the J gene TRBJ1-5; D ambiguous. The CDR3 is 13 amino acids. In germline, CDR1 is MNHNS, CDR2 SASEGT. Trimming stripped 7 bases from V and 3 bases from J, with 10 bases between. The CDR3 sequence is CASKEGFNQPQHF. CDR3 coding DNA: TGTGCCAGCAAGGAAGGGTTCAATCAGCCCCAGCATTTT.

CDR3 sequence reads: CASSQGVLNTEAFF. As DNA, the CDR3 is TGCGCCAGCAGCCAAGGGGTGTTGAACACTGAAGCTTTCTTT. The chain links TRBV5-1 to TRBJ1-1; a possible D gene is TRBD1 (5 bases). V lost 4 bases to trimming and J lost 0 bases, with 10 bases between them. CDR3 length equals 14 residues. Germline lookup yields CDR1 SGHRS and CDR2 YFSETQ.

The chain uses TRBV28 and TRBJ1-2, with D uncertain. Germline V gene data show CDR1 as MDHEN and CDR2 as SYDVKM. The CDR3 covers 11 residues. Here the CDR3 DNA reads TGTGTGGTTGTCGCAAATGATGGCTACACCTTC. Amino acids: CVVVANDGYTF.

The rearrangement uses TRBV18 and TRBJ2-7; perhaps TRBD1 as D (6 bases). CDR3 length: 16 residues. Per the germline V gene, CDR1 is KGHSH and CDR2 is LQKENI. Trimming removed 3 bases at V and 2 bases at J, with 17 bases between. The CDR3 sequence is CASSPLTGTATYEQYF. The CDR3, as DNA: TGTGCCAGCTCACCTCTAACAGGGACCGCCACCTACGAGCAGTACTTC.

This clone was seen only a few times. The CDR3 nucleotides are TGTGCCAGCAGTACAGGACTAGCGGGGAGACGAGAGACCCAGTACTTC. Encoded protein: CASSTGLAGRRETQYF. The rearrangement uses TRBV4-2 and TRBJ2-5; 12 positions agree with TRBD2. Per the germline V gene, CDR1 is LGHNA and CDR2 is YNFKEQ. CDR3 length: 16 amino acids. Trimming at V came to 6 bases and at J to 4 bases, leaving 9 bases not matched to a gene.

The rearrangement uses TRBV19 and TRBJ2-3; 14 nucleotides match TRBD2. The CDR3 totals 16 residues. Germline lookup yields CDR1 LNHDA and CDR2 SQIVND (reference sequence). The V gene end was trimmed by 6 bases and the J gene end by 8 bases; junction bases not matched to a gene: 10. CDR3 nucleotide sequence: TGTGCCAGTAGCATACAGGGACTAGCGGGAGACGGTACGCAGTATTTT. Translating gives CASSIQGLAGDGTQYF.

The chain has TRBV18 and TRBJ2-5; the D gene is possibly TRBD1 (6 bases). Trimming took 0 bases from V and 0 from J, leaving 11 bases between them. The CDR3 loop spans 16 amino acids. The germline V gene has CDR1 KGHSH and CDR2 LQKENI. In nucleotides, the CDR3 is TGTGCCAGCTCACCACCCGGACAGCCTTACCAAGAGACCCAGTACTTC. It codes for CASSPPGQPYQETQYF.

This clone was counted ten times or more. The J gene is TRBJ2-1, the V gene TRBV29-1; D possibly matches TRBD1 or TRBD2 (5 bases each). In germline, CDR1 is SQVTM, CDR2 ANQGSEA. Trimming took 4 bases from V and 3 from J, leaving 31 bases between them. The CDR3 covers 20 residues. The CDR3 DNA reads as TGCAGCGTTGGCTCTAAACTCCGGGACGGAGTAGCGATGAGCTACAATGAGCAGTTCTTC. This gives the protein CSVGSKLRDGVAMSYNEQFF.